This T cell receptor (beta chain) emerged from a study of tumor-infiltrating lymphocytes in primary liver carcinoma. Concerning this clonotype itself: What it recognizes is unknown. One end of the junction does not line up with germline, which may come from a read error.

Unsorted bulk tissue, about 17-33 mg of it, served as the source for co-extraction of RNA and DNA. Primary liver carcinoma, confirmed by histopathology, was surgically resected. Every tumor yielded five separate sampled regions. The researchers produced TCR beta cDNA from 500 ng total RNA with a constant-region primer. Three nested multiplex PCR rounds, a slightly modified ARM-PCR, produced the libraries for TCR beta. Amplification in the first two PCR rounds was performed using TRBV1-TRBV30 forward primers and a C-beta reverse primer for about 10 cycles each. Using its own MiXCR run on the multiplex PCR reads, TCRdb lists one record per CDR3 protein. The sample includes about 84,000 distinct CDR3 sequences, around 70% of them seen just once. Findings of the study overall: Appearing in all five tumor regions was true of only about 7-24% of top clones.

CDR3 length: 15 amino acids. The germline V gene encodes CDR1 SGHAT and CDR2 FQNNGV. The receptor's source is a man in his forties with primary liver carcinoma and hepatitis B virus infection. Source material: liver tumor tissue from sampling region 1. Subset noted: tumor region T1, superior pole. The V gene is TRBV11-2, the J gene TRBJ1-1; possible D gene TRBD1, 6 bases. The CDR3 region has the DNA TGTCCCAGCAGTTCAATGCGGGGGGCGAACACTGAAGCTTTATTT. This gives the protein CPSSSMRGANTEALF.